This paragraph reports one T cell receptor (beta chain). The run depth of the assay was deep. Libraries were prepared by immunoSEQ multiplex PCR; TCRdb keeps only in-frame clonotypes and omits some of them. The table records roughly 500,000 clones, around 80% of them present only once. Germline V gene data show CDR1 as SGHTA and CDR2 as FQGTGA. V shed 5 bases and J 5 bases; nucleotides not matched to a gene: 6. The CDR3 is 14 amino acids. The data stem from a study of shared clonotypes between healthy human individuals. The donors were adults (healthy and HIV-negative) with no recent acute infections or vaccinations.

The source of this sequence is a woman between 40 and 50 years old in good health. Some clones in this sample may be carry-over from other donors' samples. Source material: PBMCs. The J gene is TRBJ2-7, the V gene TRBV7-3; 10 bases agree with TRBD2. Here the CDR3 DNA reads TGTGCCAGCAGCGCCGGGCTAGCGGGAGACGAGCAGTACTTC. This gives the protein CASSAGLAGDEQYF.